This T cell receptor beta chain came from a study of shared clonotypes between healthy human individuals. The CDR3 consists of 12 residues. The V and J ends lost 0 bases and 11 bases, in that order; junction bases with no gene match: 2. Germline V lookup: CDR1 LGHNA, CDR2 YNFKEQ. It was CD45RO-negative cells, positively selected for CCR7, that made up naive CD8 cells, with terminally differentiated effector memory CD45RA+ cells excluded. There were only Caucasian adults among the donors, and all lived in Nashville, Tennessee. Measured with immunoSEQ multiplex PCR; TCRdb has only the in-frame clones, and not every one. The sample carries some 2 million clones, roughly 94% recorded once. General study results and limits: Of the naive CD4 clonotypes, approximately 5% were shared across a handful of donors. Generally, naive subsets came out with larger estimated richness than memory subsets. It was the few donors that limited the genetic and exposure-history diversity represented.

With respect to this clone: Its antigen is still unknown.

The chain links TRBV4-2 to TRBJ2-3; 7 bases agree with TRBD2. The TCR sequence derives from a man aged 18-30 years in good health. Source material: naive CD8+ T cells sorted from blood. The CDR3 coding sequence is TGTGCCAGCAGCCAAGAGGGGACTAAGCAGTATTTT. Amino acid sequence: CASSQEGTKQYF.